Described below is a single TCR beta chain sequence and its context. The TCR beta CDR3 regions underwent amplification using RNA transcripts as the source. Using the HTBI primer set, a first-round RT-PCR was run on the TCR CDR3. TCRdb recomputed calls from the multiplex PCR reads with MiXCR, one row per CDR3 protein. Of hundreds of thousands of distinct CDR3 sequences detected, roughly 13% appear once; the ten largest clones hold about 9.1%. The data derive from a study of T cells in Graves' hyperthyroidism and ophthalmopathy. Over 18 months, lack of ophthalmopathy progression marked Graves' hyperthyroidism as stable. The source of the PBMCs was roughly 10 ml of fresh peripheral blood. There are 17 residues in the CDR3. The germline CDR1 and CDR2 sequences are MDHEN and SYDVKM. V was pared by 6 bases and J by 1 base, with 8 bases of the junction left unmatched.

Sequenced: blood. This TCR was sampled from a woman between 18 and 29 years old with Graves' hyperthyroidism. This chain uses TRBV28 with TRBJ2-2; 10 bases agree with TRBD2. In nucleotides, the CDR3 is TGTGCCAGCAGACACCTGTGGACTAGCGGGAACACCGGGGAGCTGTTTTTT. Amino acids: CASRHLWTSGNTGELFF.